A few counts support the clone carrying this T cell receptor (beta chain). The antigen is undetermined. This record comes from a study of spatial heterogeneity in lung cancer. About the research overall: Fewer alpha-chain than beta-chain sequences were consistently detected.

A unique molecular identifier was attached to every TCR cDNA molecule. TCRdb re-called the 5' RACE reads with MiXCR, one entry per CDR3 protein. The sample carries about 38,000 distinct CDR3 sequences, 6.5% to 9.5% recorded once. Germline-derived CDR1 and CDR2 are SGHTA and FQGNSA. The CDR3 has 14 residues. V was pared by 4 bases and J by 0 bases, with 7 bases between. Time point noted: sample taken at primary tumor resection. Material for sequencing was whole RNA from tumor, nontumor lung or frozen PBMC, left unsorted. A total of approximately 69 untreated early-stage non-small cell lung cancer patients served as donors. Study-wide results and limits: There were more appearances of ubiquitous expanded tumor TCRs in blood at resection than at follow-up.

This receptor was taken from a male donor with early-stage non-small cell lung cancer. The gene calls are TRBV7-2 and TRBJ2-1; D gene ambiguous. The sample was PBMCs, taken at surgery. The CDR3 loop is CASSSPSSYNEQFF. CDR3 DNA sequence: TGTGCCAGCAGCTCCCCCAGCTCCTACAATGAGCAGTTCTTC.